The rows below give T cell receptor beta chains drawn from one sample of a study of blood T cell repertoires in COVID-19. Assay: immunoSEQ multiplex PCR; the TCRdb copy retains only in-frame clones and omits some. Here the sample spans 120,000 or so clones, about four fifths being singletons. The sequencing input was peripheral blood. Source of these receptors: a man aged 60 to 69 with active or convalescent COVID-19. Each CDR3 is given with its conserved first and last residue. The D gene is left open where the match is weak.

cdr3_aa	d_call	v_call	j_call
CASRSASGSGNEQFF	NA	TRBV21-1	TRBJ2-1
CASSSGTSGKDTQYF	TRBD2	TRBV6-5	TRBJ2-3
CSVDEANQETQYF	NA	TRBV29-1	TRBJ2-5
CASSFSGRALVRGANVLTF	TRBD2	TRBV27	TRBJ2-6
CASRRQGAAKNIQYF	TRBD1	TRBV6-5	TRBJ2-4
CASRPGYSNQPQHF	NA	TRBV27	TRBJ1-5
CSAEQGSVTEAFF	NA	TRBV29-1	TRBJ1-1
CASSDSGGLAELYEQYF	TRBD2	TRBV10-1	TRBJ2-7
CASSLRTRAKGEQFF	TRBD2	TRBV28	TRBJ2-1
CASSETGAWEKLFF	TRBD1	TRBV6-6	TRBJ1-4
CASSSPSLSYEQYF	NA	TRBV27	TRBJ2-7
CASNRQGNYGYTF	NA	TRBV6-5	TRBJ1-2
CSFQGGGGLAGDNEQFF	TRBD2	TRBV29-1	TRBJ2-1
CASKGETSGSQNIQYF	TRBD2	TRBV2	TRBJ2-4
CASSRDRGYGYTF	TRBD1	TRBV11-2	TRBJ1-2
CASSLGGFIGYGYTF	NA	TRBV5-4	TRBJ1-2
CSVEREEHNEQFF	TRBD2	TRBV29-1	TRBJ2-1
CASSLLGLAGLANTGELFF	TRBD2	TRBV28	TRBJ2-2
CASARGSDTGELFF	NA	TRBV7-2	TRBJ2-2
CASSLEYGTSGMGANEQFF	TRBD2	TRBV7-9	TRBJ2-1
CASRDFWNYGYTF	NA	TRBV6-5	TRBJ1-2
CASKGGETQYF	NA	TRBV27	TRBJ2-5
CASSLALSGSAGNEQFF	TRBD2	TRBV9	TRBJ2-1
CASGPLGGADLSGYTF	NA	TRBV10-2	TRBJ1-2
CASSPGTGLNSPLHF	TRBD1	TRBV5-1	TRBJ1-6
CASKTGSGANVLTF	NA	TRBV2	TRBJ2-6
CASSVGSYNEQFF	NA	TRBV5-1	TRBJ2-1